What follows describes a single T cell receptor beta chain. The record originates from a study of control samples from healthy donors and cancer patients. Repertoires were generated with immunoSEQ multiplex PCR, while TCRdb's copy carries only in-frame clones and drops some. Of about 140,000 clones listed, about 90% are singletons. Germline assignment: CDR1 KGHSH and CDR2 LQKENI. The V gene lost 8 bases and the J gene lost 7 bases, with 21 bases spanning the gap. This CDR3 has 14 amino acids. This sequence joins TRBV18 and TRBJ2-7; D call uncertain. This receptor was identified in a young man in good health. Sequenced sample: blood. CDR3 sequence reads: CASAPSSLVTEQYF. The CDR3 coding sequence is TGTGCCAGCGCCCCGAGCTCCCTAGTGACTGAGCAGTACTTC. Looking up the rest from reference TRBV18 and TRBJ2-7 gives the full variable domain: NAGVMQNPRHLVRRRGQEARLRCSPMKGHSHVYWYRQLPEEGLKFMVYLQKENIIDESGMPKERFSAEFPKEGPSILRIQQVVRGDSAAYFCASAPSSLVTEQYFGPGTRLTVT.